Following are 3 T cell receptor beta chains from one sample sequenced in a study of identical twins. TCRdb processed the 5' RACE reads anew with MiXCR; each CDR3 protein has one entry. The sample contains 350,000 or so distinct CDR3 sequences, roughly 9% of which appear only once. The specimen sequenced was naive T cells sorted from blood. The receptors derive from a woman between 50 and 59 years old in good health.

This clonotype came up many times. V is TRBV3-1 and J is TRBJ2-1, with 8 positions matching TRBD2. Germline V gene sequence: CDR1 LGHDT, CDR2 YNNKEL (reference sequence). The CDR3 loop spans 15 amino acids. Germline trimming cut 3 bases from V and 2 bases from J; bases unmatched to any gene: 3. The CDR3 loop is CASSHLAGTYNEQFF. For the CDR3, the DNA is TGTGCCAGCAGCCACTTAGCGGGAACCTACAATGAGCAGTTCTTC.

The genes are TRBV5-1 and TRBJ1-1; possibly TRBD1 for D (5 bases). The V gene lost 2 bases and the J gene lost 4 bases, with 24 bases spanning the gap. This CDR3 is 18 amino acids long. The V gene's germline CDR1 is SGHRS and CDR2 YFSETQ. CDR3 bases: TGCGCCAGCAGCTTCCGCACTGGGTTCCAGGGCGTGGGCACTGAAGCTTTCTTT. Its translation is CASSFRTGFQGVGTEAFF.

A few counts support this clonotype. J is TRBJ2-1 and V is TRBV12-3 or TRBV12-4; weak D call: TRBD2 (6 bases). The ends were cut back, 8 bases at V and 1 base at J, with 12 bases in the middle. This CDR3 region has 14 residues. The CDR3 nucleotides read TGTGCCAGCGCTTTGGGGGGATCCTACAATGAGCAGTTCTTC. Its translation is CASALGGSYNEQFF.